The clone carrying this T cell receptor beta chain occurred a few times. The antigen is unknown. The study ran its PCR with 60 Vbeta and 13 Jbeta primers. Libraries were prepared by immunoSEQ multiplex PCR; TCRdb keeps only in-frame clonotypes and omits some of them. The sample consists of roughly 220,000 clones, roughly 84% of them appearing once. The data originate from a study of cytomegalovirus exposure and HLA in healthy donors. Study details: Genotyping of more than 300 donors showed that about 79% belonged to the Caucasian-associated ancestry cluster. Study results and caveats: Most subjects' HLA-A and HLA-B alleles were reportedly predicted from TCR beta sequences. In a later analysis, a missense DCLRE1C variant was linked to TCR beta V- and J-gene trimming.

The CDR3 loop spans 15 amino acids. The germline V gene encodes CDR1 SGHRS and CDR2 YFSETQ. Trimming removed 0 bases from V and 2 bases from J; junction bases left unmatched: 3. This rearrangement joins TRBV5-1 to TRBJ2-7; 9 positions agree with TRBD2. The sequence came from a man aged 50-60 years in good health and CMV-seronegative. The sample consisted of PBMCs. CDR3 protein: CASSLASSGTYEQYF. The CDR3 DNA sequence: TGCGCCAGCAGCTTGGCGTCTAGCGGGACCTACGAGCAGTACTTC.